This TCR beta chain was profiled in a study of Ad26.COV2.S vaccination and SARS-CoV-2 variants. Turning to the study itself: Once or twice, 56 days apart, Ad26.COV2.S was delivered intramuscularly. Study-wide results and caveats: Vaccinees displayed broader spike-specific TCR repertoires than placebo recipients.

Indicated treatment: around 19 received Ad26.COV2.S at low or high dose, single or two shots; five or six received placebo; per-sample allocation not given. Specimen acquisition occurred on day 63 following the initial vaccine or placebo injection. Libraries were prepared by immunoSEQ multiplex PCR; TCRdb keeps only in-frame clonotypes and omits some of them. This sample has hundreds of thousands of clones; roughly 91% occur once, and the top ten carry around 3.5%. This clone was observed many times. What it binds is unknown. Germline trimming cut 2 bases from V and 7 bases from J; bases unmatched to any gene: 8. Germline V CDR1 and CDR2: SGHTA, FQGNSA. The CDR3 covers 16 residues.

The TCR sequence derives from a person aged 18-60 years who received the Ad26.COV2.S COVID-19 vaccine or a placebo. The V and J genes are TRBV7-2 and TRBJ1-6, with 7 bases aligning to TRBD1. The specimen comprised peripheral blood, sampled in a trial of Ad26.COV2.S vaccine versus placebo. For the CDR3, the DNA is TGTGCCAGCAGCTTACGTTACAGGGGCTTGAATTCACCCCTCCACTTT. Amino acid sequence: CASSLRYRGLNSPLHF.